This TCR beta chain was sequenced during a study of blood T cell repertoires in COVID-19. Looking at the study overall: Acute and convalescent COVID-19 specimens originated in the United States, Italy and Spain.

Produced via immunoSEQ multiplex PCR; TCRdb's table is partial and in-frame only. The table shows fewer than 300,000 clones, with 85% to 90% occurring only once. Germline CDR1 is MGHRA and CDR2 is YSYEKL. CDR3 length equals 14 residues. Deletions cut 2 bases from V and 0 bases from J, with 8 bases between. The gene calls are TRBV4-1 and TRBJ2-7; a possible D gene is TRBD1 (5 bases). The sample taken for sequencing was PBMCs or T cells enriched from blood (not recorded which). This clonotype originated in a man in his late teens or twenties who had recovered from COVID-19. The CDR3 spells CASSQRGDSYEQYF. The CDR3 DNA is TGCGCCAGCAGCCAAAGGGGCGACTCCTACGAGCAGTACTTC.